This is a list of T cell receptor beta chains from one sample in a study of T cell repertoires in cytomegalovirus infection. Each CDR3 protein is one row after TCRdb ran MiXCR on the reads. The sample gives 300,000 or so distinct CDR3 sequences, 20% to 30% of which show up once; approximately 12% is in the top ten. Which antigens these TCRs recognize remains unknown. The specimen was cultured PBMCs, collected from culture after CMV antigen stimulation. These receptors were obtained from a human donor in good health (CMV status not recorded). Some clones in this sample may be carry-over from other donors' samples. CDR3s leave out the opening cysteine and the closing phenylalanine or tryptophan.

CDR3 protein	J gene	V gene
ASSSLPDGYEQY	TRBJ2-7	TRBV11-2
ASSLAGDVDTQY	TRBJ2-3	TRBV7-2
ASSLGLAGYRETQY	TRBJ2-5	TRBV7-2
ASSSDSDQPQH	TRBJ1-5	TRBV7-9
ASSLGAGISNQPQH	TRBJ1-5	TRBV5-6
ASSELGPPLH	TRBJ1-6	TRBV10-2
SAKQTSGTDTQY	TRBJ2-3	TRBV20-1
ASSLEAYQETQY	TRBJ2-5	TRBV7-2
ASSQDGYGYT	TRBJ1-2	TRBV4-1
ASHQREGLYQQY	TRBJ2-7	TRBV28
ASSPSGLAGDGLDTQY	TRBJ2-3	TRBV6-1
ASSIMTDNQPQH	TRBJ1-5	TRBV19
ASRIDVTYGYT	TRBJ1-2	TRBV19
ASSQHGARETQY	TRBJ2-5	TRBV4-1
AIKPTGGRGNTIY	TRBJ1-3	TRBV6-1
ASSRRTGQSNYGYT	TRBJ1-2	TRBV7-8
ASSLRQGYEQY	TRBJ2-7	TRBV11-1
ASSYSYHSGRAKTDTQY	TRBJ2-3	TRBV6-5
ASSPRSNAYGYT	TRBJ1-2	TRBV12-3/TRBV12-4
ASSLVASGKNEQF	TRBJ2-1	TRBV7-8
ASTAGQGGTGELF	TRBJ2-2	TRBV7-6
ASSFMASSTGELF	TRBJ2-2	TRBV12-3/TRBV12-4
ASSPLRGEQY	TRBJ2-7	TRBV7-6
SARVGAGDTQY	TRBJ2-3	TRBV20-1
ASSQEGTNIQY	TRBJ2-4	TRBV4-1
SARASEGSPLH	TRBJ1-6	TRBV20-1
ASSQEVGRWTEAF	TRBJ1-1	TRBV4-3
ASSATSGSRRGQF	TRBJ2-1	TRBV27
ASSLLVGGTDTQY	TRBJ2-3	TRBV14
ASSRDRGYTGELF	TRBJ2-2	TRBV12-3/TRBV12-4
ASSGLAGGNTETQY	TRBJ2-5	TRBV7-9
ASRPGVAGVNEQF	TRBJ2-1	TRBV6-1
ASSSIRGDASYEQY	TRBJ2-7	TRBV11-2
ASSHYTGELF	TRBJ2-2	TRBV7-2
ASRVQGATGELF	TRBJ2-2	TRBV19
ASSSQHSTDTQY	TRBJ2-3	TRBV7-2
SAKRESSYEQY	TRBJ2-7	TRBV20-1
ASSFSGLAGNEQF	TRBJ2-1	TRBV12-3/TRBV12-4
ASSQVWGNGYNEQF	TRBJ2-1	TRBV4-1
SATGTGKYGYT	TRBJ1-2	TRBV20-1
ASSAQRNTGELF	TRBJ2-2	TRBV12-3/TRBV12-4
ASSGTGSGNTIY	TRBJ1-3	TRBV12-3/TRBV12-4